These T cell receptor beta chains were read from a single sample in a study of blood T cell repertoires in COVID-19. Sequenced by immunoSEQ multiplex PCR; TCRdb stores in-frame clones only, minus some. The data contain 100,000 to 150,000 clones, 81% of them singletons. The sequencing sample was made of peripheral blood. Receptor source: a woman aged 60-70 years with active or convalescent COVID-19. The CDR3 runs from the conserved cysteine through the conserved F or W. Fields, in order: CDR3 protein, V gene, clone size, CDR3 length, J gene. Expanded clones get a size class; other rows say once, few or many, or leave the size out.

CDR3 protein: CASSQDWWSRTNTEAFF
V gene: TRBV4-1
clone size: few
CDR3 length: 17
J gene: TRBJ1-1

CDR3 protein: CASSQADRNSNQPQHF
V gene: TRBV3-1/TRBV3-2
clone size: .
CDR3 length: 16
J gene: TRBJ1-5

CDR3 protein: CASSYGQTNQPQHF
V gene: TRBV6-2/TRBV6-3
clone size: .
CDR3 length: 14
J gene: TRBJ1-5

CDR3 protein: CASSSSGFYGYTF
V gene: TRBV6-6
clone size: .
CDR3 length: 13
J gene: TRBJ1-2

CDR3 protein: CASSFQQGDTEAFF
V gene: TRBV7-9
clone size: .
CDR3 length: 14
J gene: TRBJ1-1

CDR3 protein: CASSYSRQGGWPLFF
V gene: TRBV6-5
clone size: .
CDR3 length: 15
J gene: TRBJ1-4

CDR3 protein: CASSLEALNTGELFF
V gene: TRBV7-6
clone size: few
CDR3 length: 15
J gene: TRBJ2-2

CDR3 protein: CASSIAGSSGELFF
V gene: TRBV19
clone size: .
CDR3 length: 14
J gene: TRBJ2-2

CDR3 protein: CASSVGGGIYEQYF
V gene: TRBV9
clone size: once
CDR3 length: 14
J gene: TRBJ2-7

CDR3 protein: CASSSPGGQETQYF
V gene: TRBV18
clone size: .
CDR3 length: 14
J gene: TRBJ2-5

CDR3 protein: CSASGEGTQYF
V gene: TRBV20-1
clone size: .
CDR3 length: 11
J gene: TRBJ2-5

CDR3 protein: CASSVETNNSPLHF
V gene: TRBV9
clone size: few
CDR3 length: 14
J gene: TRBJ1-6

CDR3 protein: CASSFTGFGEKLFF
V gene: TRBV6-5
clone size: once
CDR3 length: 14
J gene: TRBJ1-4

CDR3 protein: CASSFLSGYNTGELFF
V gene: TRBV7-2
clone size: .
CDR3 length: 16
J gene: TRBJ2-2

CDR3 protein: CASSPSGDTQYF
V gene: TRBV18
clone size: .
CDR3 length: 12
J gene: TRBJ2-3